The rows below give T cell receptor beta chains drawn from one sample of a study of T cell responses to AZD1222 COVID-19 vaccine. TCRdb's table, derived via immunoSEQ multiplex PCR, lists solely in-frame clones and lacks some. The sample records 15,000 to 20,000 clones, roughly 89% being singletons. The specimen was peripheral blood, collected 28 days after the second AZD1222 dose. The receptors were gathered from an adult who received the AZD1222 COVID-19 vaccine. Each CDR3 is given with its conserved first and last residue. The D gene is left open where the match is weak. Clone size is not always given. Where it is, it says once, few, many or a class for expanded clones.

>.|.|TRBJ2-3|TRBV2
CARKYWGYTDTQYF
TGTGCCAGGAAATACTGGGGTTACACAGATACGCAGTATTTT
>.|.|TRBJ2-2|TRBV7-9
CASSFAVTNTGELFF
TGTGCCAGCAGCTTTGCGGTTACCAACACCGGGGAGCTGTTTTTT
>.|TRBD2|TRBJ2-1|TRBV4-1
CASRGLAGGAYNEQFF
TGCGCCAGCAGAGGACTAGCGGGAGGGGCCTACAATGAGCAGTTCTTC
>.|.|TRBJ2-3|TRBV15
CATSREGAVDTQYF
TGTGCCACCAGCAGAGAAGGGGCCGTGGATACGCAGTATTTT
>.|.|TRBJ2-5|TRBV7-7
CASSSGAWGSEETQYF
TGTGCTAGCAGCTCTGGGGCGTGGGGGTCAGAAGAGACCCAGTACTTC
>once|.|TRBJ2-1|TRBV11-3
CASSLDSGLEQFF
TGTGCCAGCAGCTTAGACAGCGGCTTAGAGCAGTTCTTC
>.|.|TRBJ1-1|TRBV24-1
CATKEDGRDEAFF
TGTGCCACCAAAGAGGACGGCCGAGATGAAGCTTTCTTT
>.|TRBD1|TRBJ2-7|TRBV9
CASSVSPGTGAYEQYF
TGTGCCAGCAGCGTTTCGCCCGGGACAGGGGCCTACGAGCAGTACTTC
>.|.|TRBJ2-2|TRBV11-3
CASSLEGSQGNTGELFF
TGTGCCAGCAGCTTAGAAGGAAGTCAGGGGAACACCGGGGAGCTGTTTTTT
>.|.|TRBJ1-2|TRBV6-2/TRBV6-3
CASSYIPQGRTGYTF
TGTGCCAGCAGTTACATTCCTCAGGGGAGGACGGGCTACACCTTC
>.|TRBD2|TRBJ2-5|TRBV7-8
CASSSGLATVMGTQYF
TGTGCCAGCAGCTCCGGACTAGCGACCGTCATGGGGACCCAGTACTTC
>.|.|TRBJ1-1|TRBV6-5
CASSPSRGDTEAFF
TGTGCCAGCAGCCCGTCTAGGGGAGACACTGAAGCTTTCTTT
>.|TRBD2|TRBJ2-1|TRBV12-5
CASGLVVPPGLAFVSSYNEQFF
TGTGCTAGTGGTTTGGTCGTTCCCCCGGGACTAGCCTTTGTGAGCTCCTACAATGAGCAGTTCTTC
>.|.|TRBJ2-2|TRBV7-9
CASSFPLIHTGELFF
TGTGCCAGCAGCTTCCCCCTAATCCACACCGGGGAGCTGTTTTTT
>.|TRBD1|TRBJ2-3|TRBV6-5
CASRRDRGEADTQYF
TGTGCCAGCAGAAGGGACAGGGGCGAGGCAGATACGCAGTATTTT
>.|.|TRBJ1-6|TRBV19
CASSMRGSPLHF
TGTGCCAGTAGTATGAGAGGATCACCCCTCCACTTT
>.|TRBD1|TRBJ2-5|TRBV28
CASSLFSGGKETQYF
TGTGCCAGCAGTTTATTTTCAGGGGGCAAAGAGACCCAGTACTTC
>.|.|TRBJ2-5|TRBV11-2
CASSLGLVQETQYF
TGTGCCAGCAGCTTAGGCCTAGTCCAAGAGACCCAGTACTTC
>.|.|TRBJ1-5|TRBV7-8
CASSLAQGRSNQPQHF
TGTGCCAGCAGCTTAGCGCAGGGCCGGAGCAATCAGCCCCAGCATTTT
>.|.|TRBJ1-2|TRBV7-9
CASSLPRTPHRVNYGYTF
TGTGCCAGCAGCCTCCCCCGGACACCCCATCGGGTCAACTATGGCTACACCTTC
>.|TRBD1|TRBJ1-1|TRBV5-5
CASSFAGGNTEAFF
TGTGCCAGCAGCTTTGCAGGGGGGAACACTGAAGCTTTCTTT
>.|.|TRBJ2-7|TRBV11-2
CASSRTPSGVYEQYF
TGTGCCAGCAGCCGGACCCCCTCGGGAGTCTACGAGCAGTACTTC
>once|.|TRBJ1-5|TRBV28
CARSGIGQPQHF
TGTGCCAGATCGGGGATTGGTCAGCCCCAGCATTTT
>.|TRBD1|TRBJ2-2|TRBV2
CASTLTGNIGTGELFF
TGTGCCAGCACCTTGACAGGGAATATCGGCACCGGGGAGCTGTTTTTT
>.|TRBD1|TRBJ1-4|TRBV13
CASNSGQGATNEKLFF
TGTGCCAGCAACTCAGGACAGGGGGCAACTAATGAAAAACTGTTTTTT
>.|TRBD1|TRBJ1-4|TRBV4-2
CASSHVGQGMNEKLFF
TGTGCCAGCAGCCACGTCGGACAGGGGATGAATGAAAAACTGTTTTTT
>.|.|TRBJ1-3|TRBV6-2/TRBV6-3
CASSPAPGVGNTIYF
TGTGCCAGCAGCCCTGCTCCAGGGGTAGGAAACACCATATATTTT
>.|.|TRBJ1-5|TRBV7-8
CASSLGSGVVNQPQHF
TGTGCCAGCAGCTTAGGTTCGGGGGTGGTCAATCAGCCCCAGCATTTT
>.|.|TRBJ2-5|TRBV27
CASSPRRPTETQYF
TGTGCCAGCAGTCCAAGGAGGCCCACGGAGACCCAGTACTTC
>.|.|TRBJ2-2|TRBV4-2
CASSQRLVADTGELFF
TGTGCCAGCAGCCAAAGATTGGTAGCAGACACCGGGGAGCTGTTTTTT
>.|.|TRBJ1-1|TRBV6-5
CASSWGKEAFF
TGTGCCAGCAGTTGGGGAAAGGAAGCTTTCTTT
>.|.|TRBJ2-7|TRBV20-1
CSASLQGPVSYEQYF
TGCAGTGCTAGTCTGCAAGGTCCGGTCTCCTACGAGCAGTACTTC
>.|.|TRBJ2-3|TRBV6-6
CASSQPPGRGASTDTQYF
TGTGCCAGCAGTCAACCCCCAGGGCGGGGAGCTAGCACAGATACGCAGTATTTT
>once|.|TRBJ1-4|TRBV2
CASSQQGTTNEKLFF
TGTGCCAGCAGCCAACAGGGAACAACTAATGAAAAACTGTTTTTT
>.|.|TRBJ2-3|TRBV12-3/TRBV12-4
CASSYPDTQYF
TGTGCCAGCAGTTACCCAGATACGCAGTATTTT